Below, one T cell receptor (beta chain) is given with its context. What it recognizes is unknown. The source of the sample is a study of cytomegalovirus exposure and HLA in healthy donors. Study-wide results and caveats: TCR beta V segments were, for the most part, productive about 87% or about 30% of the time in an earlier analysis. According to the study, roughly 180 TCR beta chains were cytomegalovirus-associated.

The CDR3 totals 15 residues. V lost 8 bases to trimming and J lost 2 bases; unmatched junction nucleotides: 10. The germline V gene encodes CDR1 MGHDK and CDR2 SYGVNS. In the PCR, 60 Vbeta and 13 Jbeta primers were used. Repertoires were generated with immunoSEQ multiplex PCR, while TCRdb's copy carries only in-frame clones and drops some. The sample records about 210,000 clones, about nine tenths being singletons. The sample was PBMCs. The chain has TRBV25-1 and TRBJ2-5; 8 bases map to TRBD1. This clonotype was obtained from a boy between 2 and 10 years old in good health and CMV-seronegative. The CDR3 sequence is CASGQQGVGQETQYF. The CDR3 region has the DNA TGTGCCAGCGGCCAACAGGGGGTGGGTCAAGAGACCCAGTACTTC.